The 10 T cell receptor beta chains below were found in one sample sequenced in a study of blood T cell repertoires in COVID-19. The repertoire was sequenced with immunoSEQ multiplex PCR; TCRdb's copy has only in-frame clones and lacks some. The data contain 40,000 to 65,000 clones, around 72% of them singletons. The specimen was peripheral blood. These TCRs come from a human donor with active or convalescent COVID-19. The donor label of this sample is uncertain.

The chain couples TRBV2 to TRBJ2-7; the match to TRBD1 covers 8 bases. Trimming cost V 4 bases and J 3 bases; bases outside gene matches: 5. Germline assignment: CDR1 SNHLY and CDR2 FYNNEI. The CDR3 extends over 14 amino acids. This CDR3 is CASSAQGASYEQYF. As DNA, the CDR3 is TGTGCCAGCAGTGCCCAGGGGGCCAGCTACGAGCAGTACTTC.

The chain links TRBV24-1 to TRBJ2-1, with TRBD2 identical over 7 bases. Unmatched junction bases numbered 5, after V lost 1 base and J lost 0 bases. CDR1 is KGHDR and CDR2 is SFDVKD in the germline V gene. This CDR3 is 17 amino acids long. DNA of the CDR3: TGTGCCACCAGTGATTTATCTAGCGGACTCTCCTACAATGAGCAGTTCTTC. This codes for CATSDLSSGLSYNEQFF.

This chain uses TRBV5-1 with TRBJ1-3; no definite D call. The CDR3 length is 13 residues. CDR1 is SGHRS, CDR2 YFSETQ, per germline. The ends were cut back, 9 bases at V and 2 bases at J, with 12 bases in the middle. DNA for the CDR3: TGCGCCACCACCGTGGAGCCTGGAAACACCATATATTTT. Encoded protein: CATTVEPGNTIYF.

This chain connects TRBV7-2 to TRBJ1-3, with 7 bases aligning to TRBD1. From germline, CDR1 is SGHTA and CDR2 FQGNSA. CDR3 length: 15 amino acids. Unmatched junction bases numbered 5, after V lost 4 bases and J lost 2 bases. The CDR3 coding sequence is TGTGCCAGCAGCTCCCGGGACAGCCCTGGAAACACCATATATTTT. Translation gives CASSSRDSPGNTIYF.

This clone was seen a few times. V gene TRBV19 combines with J gene TRBJ1-1, with D maybe TRBD1 (6 bases). There are 15 residues in the CDR3. Germline assignment: CDR1 LNHDA and CDR2 SQIVND (reference sequence). Trimming pared 7 bases from V and 4 bases from J, leaving 19 bases between. CDR3 coding DNA: TGTGCCAGTAACCGGGGGGCAAAGCAGGGCACTGAAGCTTTCTTT. Its translation is CASNRGAKQGTEAFF.

This clone was detected once. CDR3 in amino acids: CASSQDAGGHVPQQFF. The CDR3 bases are TGCGCCAGCAGCCAAGACGCGGGAGGTCACGTTCCCCAGCAGTTCTTC. The chain couples TRBV4-3 to TRBJ2-1; 8 nucleotides line up with TRBD2. This CDR3 is built from 16 residues. CDR1 and CDR2 from the germline V gene are LGHNA and YSLEER. Trimming at V came to 0 bases and at J to 11 bases, leaving 12 bases not matched to a gene.

This clone was found once. The chain recombines TRBV20-1 with TRBJ1-1; D is unclear. CDR1 and CDR2 from the germline V gene are DFQATT and SNEGSKA (reference sequence). V shed 0 bases and J shed 11 bases, with 10 bases lying between them. The CDR3 runs to 11 residues. Written as DNA, the CDR3 is TGCAGTGCTAGAGAACCCAGCGCGGCTTTCTTT. Protein: CSAREPSAAFF.

Ten or more counts support this clone. The DNA of the CDR3 is TGTGCCACCTCGGAAGGACAGGGCGGCACTGAAGCTTTCTTT. Its protein product is CATSEGQGGTEAFF. J is TRBJ1-1 and V is TRBV7-9, with TRBD1 matching over 8 bases. Trimming took 10 bases from V and 4 from J; bases not matched to a gene: 11. The CDR3 covers 14 residues. Germline-derived CDR1 and CDR2 are SEHNR and FQNEAQ (reference sequence).

This clone was detected only a few times. The chain employs TRBV24-1 and TRBJ2-1; D is unclear. The V gene's germline CDR1 is KGHDR and CDR2 SFDVKD. The V end lost 3 bases, the J end lost 2 bases, and 4 bases lay between the germline ends. The CDR3 has 13 amino acids. In DNA form, the CDR3 reads TGTGCCACCAGTGATGGAGCCTACAATGAGCAGTTCTTC. This translates into CATSDGAYNEQFF.

The rearrangement uses TRBV12-3 or TRBV12-4 and TRBJ2-7; TRBD2 agrees at 10 bases. The CDR3 contains 13 residues. With 7 bases clipped from V and 3 bases from J, the junction kept 3 bases outside the gene matches. DNA for the CDR3: TGTGCCAGCACCCCTAGCGGGAGCTACGAGCAGTACTTC. Protein product: CASTPSGSYEQYF.